The entry below gives a single T cell receptor beta chain sequence along with its context. These data are taken from a study of blood T cell repertoires in COVID-19. Study details: T cells, B-cell-depleted T cells, or PBMCs provided the cDNA or gDNA that served as material.

In germline, CDR1 is SQVTM, CDR2 ANQGSEA. The CDR3 extends over 15 amino acids. V shed 0 bases and J 9 bases; nucleotides not matched to a gene: 11. How the authors handled the data: Counts of nucleated cells, estimated from reference gene primer amplification, were obtained. Some clones are missing from TCRdb's copy, which holds only in-frame ones; the method was immunoSEQ multiplex PCR. The D gene and trimming were derived from the DNA, and the V and J assignments and clone size from that table. The sample lists approximately 45,000 clones; roughly 68% were seen once. The sequencing sample was made of peripheral blood. The chain employs TRBV29-1 and TRBJ2-1, with 7 bases that match TRBD2. The TCR was taken from a man at least 80 years old with acute or convalescent COVID-19. The DNA for the CDR3 is TGCAGCGTTGAAGATCGATGGGGGGGTCTTCGTGAGCAGTTCTTC. As protein: CSVEDRWGGLREQFF.